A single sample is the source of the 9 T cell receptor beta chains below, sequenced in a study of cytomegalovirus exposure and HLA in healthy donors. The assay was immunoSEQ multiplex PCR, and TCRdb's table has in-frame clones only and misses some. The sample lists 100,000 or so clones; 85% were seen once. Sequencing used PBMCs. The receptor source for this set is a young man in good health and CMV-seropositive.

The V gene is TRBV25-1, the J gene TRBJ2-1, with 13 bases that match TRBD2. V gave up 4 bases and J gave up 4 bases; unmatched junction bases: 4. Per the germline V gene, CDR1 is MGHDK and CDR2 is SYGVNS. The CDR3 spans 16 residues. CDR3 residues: CASSVLAGGSYNEQFF. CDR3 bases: TGTGCCAGCAGTGTACTAGCGGGAGGGAGTTACAATGAGCAGTTCTTC.

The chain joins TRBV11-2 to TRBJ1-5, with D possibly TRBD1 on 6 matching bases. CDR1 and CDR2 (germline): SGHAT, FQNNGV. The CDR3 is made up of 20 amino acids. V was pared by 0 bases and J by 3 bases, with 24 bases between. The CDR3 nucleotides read TGTGCCAGCAGCTTAGATTGGAAGTCGGCAGCCCAGGGGTTCAATCAGCCCCAGCATTTT. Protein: CASSLDWKSAAQGFNQPQHF.

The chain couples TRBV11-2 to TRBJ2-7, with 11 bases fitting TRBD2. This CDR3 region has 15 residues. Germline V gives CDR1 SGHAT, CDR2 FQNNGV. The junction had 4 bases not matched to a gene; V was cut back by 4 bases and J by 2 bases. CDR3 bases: TGTGCCAGCAGCTATACTAGCGGGAGCGCCTACGAGCAGTACGTC. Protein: CASSYTSGSAYEQYV.

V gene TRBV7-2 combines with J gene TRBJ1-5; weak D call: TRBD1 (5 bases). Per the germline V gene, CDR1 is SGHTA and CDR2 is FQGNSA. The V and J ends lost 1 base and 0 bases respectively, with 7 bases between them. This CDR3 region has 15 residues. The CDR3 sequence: CASSLVGDSNQPQHF. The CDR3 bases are TGTGCCAGCAGCTTAGTAGGGGATAGCAATCAGCCCCAGCATTTT.

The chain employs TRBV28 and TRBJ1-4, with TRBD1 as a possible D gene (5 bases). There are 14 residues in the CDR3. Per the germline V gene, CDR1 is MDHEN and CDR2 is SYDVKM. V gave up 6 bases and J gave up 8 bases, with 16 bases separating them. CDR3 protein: CASRTGNIGEKLFF. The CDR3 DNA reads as TGTGCCAGCAGAACAGGCAATATCGGCGAAAAACTGTTTTTT. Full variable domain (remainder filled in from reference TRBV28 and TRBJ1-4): DVKVTQSSRYLVKRTGEKVFLECVQDMDHENMFWYRQDPGLGLRLIYFSYDVKMKEKGDIPEGYSVSREKKERFSLILESASTNQTSMYLCASRTGNIGEKLFFGSGTQLSVL.

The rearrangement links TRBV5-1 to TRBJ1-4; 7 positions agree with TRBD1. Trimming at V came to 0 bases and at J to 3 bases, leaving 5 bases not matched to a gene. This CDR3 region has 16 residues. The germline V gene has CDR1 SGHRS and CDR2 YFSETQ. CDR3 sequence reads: CASSLADRVPNEKLFF. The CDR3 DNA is TGCGCCAGCAGCTTGGCCGACAGGGTACCTAATGAAAAACTGTTTTTT.

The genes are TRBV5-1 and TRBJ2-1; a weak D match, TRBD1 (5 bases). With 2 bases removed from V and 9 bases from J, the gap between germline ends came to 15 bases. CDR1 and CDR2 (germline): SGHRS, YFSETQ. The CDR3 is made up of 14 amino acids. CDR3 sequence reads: CASSFPNSDSEQFF. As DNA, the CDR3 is TGCGCCAGCAGCTTCCCAAACAGTGACAGTGAGCAGTTCTTC.

CDR3 sequence: CASSDTSGVYNEQFF. The CDR3 nucleotides are TGTGCCAGCAGTGACACTAGCGGGGTTTACAATGAGCAGTTCTTC. V gene TRBV6-6 combines with J gene TRBJ2-1; TRBD2 agrees at 10 bases. The CDR3 extends over 15 amino acids. The germline gives CDR1 MNHNY, CDR2 SVGAGI (reference sequence). V lost 5 bases to trimming and J lost 4 bases; unmatched junction nucleotides: 5.

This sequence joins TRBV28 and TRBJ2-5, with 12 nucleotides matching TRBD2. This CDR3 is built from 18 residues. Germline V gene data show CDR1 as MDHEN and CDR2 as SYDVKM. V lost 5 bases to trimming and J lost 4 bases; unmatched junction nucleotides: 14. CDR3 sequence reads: CASSPLGLAGGPLETQYF. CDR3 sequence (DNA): TGTGCCAGCAGTCCCTTAGGGCTAGCGGGAGGGCCTTTAGAGACCCAGTACTTC.